This T cell receptor (beta chain) originates from a study of T cells in Graves' hyperthyroidism and ophthalmopathy. Amplified regions were TCR beta CDR3 sequences from RNA transcripts. The TCR CDR3 first-round RT-PCR relied on the HTBI primer set. Using its own MiXCR run on the multiplex PCR reads, TCRdb lists one record per CDR3 protein. This sample carries around 520,000 distinct CDR3 sequences, around an eighth of them seen once, and the ten largest clones take about 17%. This clonotype was seen repeatedly, ten times or more. The source material was blood. The receptor comes from a woman under 30 with Graves' hyperthyroidism.

CDR3 sequence: CASSYFPESSYEQYF. The CDR3 DNA follows: TGTGCCAGCAGTTATTTCCCAGAAAGCTCCTACGAGCAGTACTTC. V and J are TRBV7-8 and TRBJ2-7, with D unclear. Trimming shortened V by 6 bases and J by 0 bases, and 15 bases separated the two germline ends. This CDR3 contains 15 residues. The V gene's germline CDR1 is SGHVS and CDR2 FQNEAQ.